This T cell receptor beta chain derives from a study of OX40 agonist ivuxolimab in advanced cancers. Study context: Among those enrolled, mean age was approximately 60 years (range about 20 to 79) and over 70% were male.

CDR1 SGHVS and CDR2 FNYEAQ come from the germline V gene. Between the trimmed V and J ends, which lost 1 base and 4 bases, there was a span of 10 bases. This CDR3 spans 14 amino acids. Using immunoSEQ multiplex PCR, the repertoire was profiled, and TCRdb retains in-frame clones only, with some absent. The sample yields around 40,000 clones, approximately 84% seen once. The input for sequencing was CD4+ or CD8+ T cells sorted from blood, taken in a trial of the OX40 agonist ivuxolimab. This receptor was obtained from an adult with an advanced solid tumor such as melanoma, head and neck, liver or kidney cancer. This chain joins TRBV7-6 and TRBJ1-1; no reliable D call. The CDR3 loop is CASSLGDGSTEAFF. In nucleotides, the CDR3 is TGTGCCAGCAGCTTAGGGGATGGGAGCACTGAAGCTTTCTTT.